Below are 9 T cell receptor beta chains sequenced from a single sample in a study of breast tumors, draining lymph nodes, adjacent tissues. Using its own MiXCR run on the multiplex PCR reads, TCRdb lists one record per CDR3 protein. Of some 120,000 distinct CDR3 sequences listed, less than 25% are singletons. The lymph nodes were axillary draining lymph nodes from breast cancer patients. The sequencing input was axillary lymph node tissue. The receptors originated from a female donor with breast cancer. Some clones in this sample may be carry-over from other donors' samples.

V gene TRBV7-2 combines with J gene TRBJ2-3, with D maybe TRBD1 (5 bases). CDR1 and CDR2 (germline): SGHTA, FQGNSA. V shed 5 bases and J shed 0 bases, with 15 bases lying between them. The CDR3 runs 16 residues. The CDR3 here is CASSLGPPGSTDTQYF. The CDR3 bases are TGTGCCAGCAGCCTAGGACCCCCAGGGAGCACAGATACGCAGTATTTT. Filled out from reference TRBV7-2 and TRBJ2-3, the complete variable domain reads GAGVSQSPSNKVTEKGKDVELRCDPISGHTALYWYRQSLGQGLEFLIYFQGNSAPDKSGLPSDRFSAERTGGSVSTLTIQRTQQEDSAVYLCASSLGPPGSTDTQYFGPGTRLTVL.

This clonotype was seen ten or more times. The V and J genes are TRBV5-1 and TRBJ2-5; D possibly corresponds to TRBD2 (7 bases). V was trimmed by 0 bases and J by 1 base, leaving 13 bases between them. The length of the CDR3 is 16 residues. Germline lookup yields CDR1 SGHRS and CDR2 YFSETQ. CDR3 protein: CASSLVGGGFQETQYF. The CDR3, as DNA: TGCGCCAGCAGCTTGGTAGGGGGGGGCTTCCAAGAGACCCAGTACTTC.

Concerning this clonotype itself: Lacking the conserved final phenylalanine or tryptophan, this CDR3 likely reflects a read error. The chain links TRBV19 to TRBJ2-7; D might be TRBD1 (5 bases). The CDR3 runs 13 residues. Germline CDR1 reads LNHDA; CDR2 reads SQIVND (reference sequence). V lost 3 bases and J lost 4, with 10 bases in between. The CDR3 region is CASSIGAGYEQYL. The CDR3, as DNA: TGTGCCAGTAGTATCGGTGCAGGGTACGAGCAGTACCTT.

A word on this clonotype: A much larger clone lies one base from this, so it may be a read error. CDR3 loop: CASSVGSGRAYTGELFF. CDR3 bases: TGTGCCAGTAGTGTAGGGAGCGGGAGGGCATACACCGGGGAGCTGTTTTTT. This sequence joins TRBV19 and TRBJ2-2, with 10 bases that match TRBD2. The CDR3 runs to 17 residues. Per the germline V gene, CDR1 is LNHDA and CDR2 is SQIVND (reference sequence). V gave up 5 bases and J gave up 3 bases; unmatched junction bases: 9. Full variable domain (remainder filled in from reference TRBV19 and TRBJ2-2): DGGITQSPKYLFRKEGQNVTLSCEQNLNHDAMYWYRQDPGQGLRLIYYSQIVNDFQKGDIAEGYSVSREKKESFPLTVTSAQKNPTAFYLCASSVGSGRAYTGELFFGEGSRLTVL.

In regard to this clonotype: A much larger clone sits a single nucleotide away, making a read error possible. This chain joins TRBV6-5 and TRBJ1-2; tentative D call: TRBD1 (5 bases). Germline V CDR1 and CDR2: MNHEY, SVGAGI. V was trimmed by 7 bases and J by 8 bases, leaving 14 bases between them. This CDR3 comprises 12 residues. The CDR3 is CASNNGGRGYTF. CDR3 nucleotides: TGTGCCAGCAACAACGGGGGTAGAGGCTACACCTTC.

About this clonotype itself: This may arise from a read error, as a much more abundant clone is one base away. The conserved phenylalanine or tryptophan normally closing the CDR3 is absent here, so this likely arose from a read error. This chain connects TRBV30 to TRBJ2-7; D remains ambiguous. V was cut by 5 bases and J by 2 bases, with 7 bases left in between. Looked up from germline, CDR1 is GTSNPN and CDR2 is SVGIG (reference sequence). This CDR3 comprises 11 residues. CDR3 sequence (DNA): TGTGCCTGGGCTAGAGCCTACGAGCAGTACTGC. It codes for CAWARAYEQYC.

This clonotype was counted ten times or more. The V call is TRBV10-3, the J call TRBJ2-1, with no clear D. CDR3 size: 15 residues. The V end lost 0 bases, the J end lost 7 bases, and 13 bases lay between the germline ends. Germline V gene sequence: CDR1 ENHRY, CDR2 SYGVKD. CDR3 residues: CAISESAQQRNEQFF. In DNA form, the CDR3 reads TGTGCCATCAGTGAGTCTGCCCAGCAACGAAATGAGCAGTTCTTC.

Ten or more counts support this clonotype. The rearrangement uses TRBV7-8 and TRBJ2-5; D gene uncertain. The germline V gene has CDR1 SGHVS and CDR2 FQNEAQ. The CDR3 is 13 amino acids. With 1 base removed from V and 6 bases from J, the gap between germline ends came to 9 bases. CDR3 loop: CASSLVVTQTQYF. Written as DNA, the CDR3 is TGTGCCAGCAGCTTAGTGGTCACCCAGACCCAGTACTTC. The full variable domain, in which reference TRBV7-8 and TRBJ2-5 provide the parts outside the CDR3, is GAGVSQSPRYKVAKRGQDVALRCDPISGHVSLFWYQQALGQGPEFLTYFQNEAQLDKSGLPSDRFFAERPEGSVSTLKIQRTQQEDSAVYLCASSLVVTQTQYFGPGTRLLVL.

This clonotype has only a few counts. This chain joins TRBV6-1 and TRBJ2-3; a weak D match, TRBD1 (6 bases). V was clipped by 4 bases and J by 1 base, with 15 bases between them. The CDR3 covers 16 residues. Germline lookup yields CDR1 MNHNS and CDR2 SASEGT. The DNA of the CDR3 is TGTGCCAGCAGTGTCAAGGGGGACCGCCGCACAGATACGCAGTATTTT. Amino acids: CASSVKGDRRTDTQYF.